A selection of T cell receptor beta chains follows, all from one sample in a study of blood T cell repertoires in COVID-19. Some clones are missing from TCRdb's copy, which holds only in-frame ones; the method was immunoSEQ multiplex PCR. The sample lists 70,000 to 100,000 clones, 85% to 90% occurring once. The material sequenced was peripheral blood. The origin of the receptors is an elderly woman with active or convalescent COVID-19. CDR3s include the opening cysteine and the closing phenylalanine or tryptophan. A D gene is named only where the DNA matches it firmly. Size tells how often a clone was seen (once, few, many) or the class of an expanded clone, and some rows leave it out.

NA	TRBV27	NA	TRBJ1-4	CASSFRGANEKLFF	TGTGCCAGCAGTTTCAGGGGAGCTAATGAAAAACTGTTTTTT
NA	TRBV25-1	NA	TRBJ1-5	CASSATGNQPQHF	TGTGCCAGCAGTGCAACAGGGAATCAGCCCCAGCATTTT
NA	TRBV21-1	NA	TRBJ2-2	CAKRLAGADTGELFF	TGTGCCAAAAGACTAGCGGGAGCAGACACCGGGGAGCTGTTTTTT
TRBD1	TRBV9	NA	TRBJ2-5	CASSTDRGQETQYF	TGTGCCAGCAGCACCGACAGGGGGCAAGAGACCCAGTACTTC
NA	TRBV28	NA	TRBJ1-4	CASSETEKLFF	TGTGCCAGCAGTGAGACAGAAAAACTGTTTTTT
TRBD1	TRBV6-6	NA	TRBJ1-1	CASSPWTGGTEAFF	TGTGCCAGCAGTCCGTGGACAGGTGGTACTGAAGCTTTCTTT
NA	TRBV28	NA	TRBJ1-1	CASSSSGTMNTEAFF	TGTGCCAGCAGTTCATCCGGGACAATGAACACTGAAGCTTTCTTT
NA	TRBV9	NA	TRBJ2-2	CASSPTVSGELFF	TGTGCCAGCAGCCCTACCGTATCCGGGGAGCTGTTTTTT
NA	TRBV6-5	NA	TRBJ1-2	CASCWPIQDYGYTF	TGTGCCAGCTGCTGGCCGATTCAGGACTATGGCTACACCTTC
TRBD2	TRBV18	NA	TRBJ2-4	CASSPLTSVAKNIQYF	TGTGCCAGCTCACCACTAACTAGCGTAGCCAAAAACATTCAGTACTTC
NA	TRBV28	NA	TRBJ2-1	CASSLNLGNEQFF	TGTGCCAGCAGTTTAAATCTAGGTAATGAGCAGTTCTTC
TRBD1	TRBV3-1/TRBV3-2	NA	TRBJ1-2	CASRQSRGRFYGYTF	TGTGCCAGCAGACAAAGCAGGGGGCGCTTCTATGGCTACACCTTC
NA	TRBV14	medium-sized	TRBJ2-7	CASSLRGYEQYF	TGTGCCAGCAGCCTACGGGGGTACGAGCAGTACTTC
NA	TRBV21-1	NA	TRBJ2-3	CASSKGAGEDGNTDTQYF	TGTGCCAGCAGCAAGGGAGCGGGAGAAGATGGGAATACAGATACGCAGTATTTT
TRBD2	TRBV19	NA	TRBJ2-5	CASSYLAGGQETQYF	TGTGCCAGTAGTTACCTAGCGGGAGGACAAGAGACCCAGTACTTC
NA	TRBV15	NA	TRBJ2-3	CATSRETGGTDTQYF	TGTGCCACCAGCAGAGAAACGGGGGGCACAGATACGCAGTATTTT
NA	TRBV5-5	NA	TRBJ2-4	CASSLLASKNIQYF	TGTGCCAGCAGCTTGTTGGCCAGTAAAAACATTCAGTACTTC
TRBD1	TRBV2	NA	TRBJ2-7	CASKGNRGSYEQYF	TGTGCCAGCAAGGGGAACAGGGGCAGTTACGAGCAGTACTTC
TRBD1	TRBV7-2	NA	TRBJ1-1	CASSKTGVNTEAFF	TGTGCCAGCAGCAAGACAGGGGTGAACACTGAAGCTTTCTTT
NA	TRBV9	NA	TRBJ1-2	CASSVQATGGYTF	TGTGCCAGCAGCGTGCAGGCGACGGGGGGCTACACCTTC
NA	TRBV9	once	TRBJ2-3	CASSVAGQGWTDTQYF	TGTGCCAGCAGCGTAGCTGGTCAGGGGTGGACAGATACGCAGTATTTT
TRBD2	TRBV10-3	once	TRBJ2-4	CAIISGGVAKNIQYF	TGTGCCATCATCAGTGGGGGGGTTGCCAAAAACATTCAGTACTTC
TRBD2	TRBV2	NA	TRBJ2-1	CASSSNSGSLTSNEQFF	TGTGCCAGCAGTTCAAATAGCGGGTCCCTTACCAGCAATGAGCAGTTCTTC
NA	TRBV7-2	NA	TRBJ2-7	CASSLEAEYEQYF	TGTGCCAGCAGCTTAGAAGCGGAGTACGAGCAGTACTTC
TRBD1	TRBV5-1	few	TRBJ2-3	CASSLGDRAIADTQYF	TGCGCCAGCAGCTTGGGGGACAGGGCCATCGCAGATACGCAGTATTTT
TRBD1	TRBV5-6	once	TRBJ1-3	CASSLTTGSGNTIYF	TGTGCCAGCAGCTTGACGACAGGGTCTGGAAACACCATATATTTT
TRBD1	TRBV5-1	NA	TRBJ2-1	CASSGQGDEQFF	TGCGCCAGCAGCGGGCAGGGGGATGAGCAGTTCTTC
NA	TRBV28	NA	TRBJ2-7	CASSFRSGLGPYEQYF	TGTGCCAGCAGTTTTCGTTCGGGACTGGGCCCGTACGAGCAGTACTTC
NA	TRBV7-9	NA	TRBJ1-4	CASSYYRALSEKLFF	TGTGCCAGCAGCTACTACAGGGCCCTTAGTGAAAAACTGTTTTTT
TRBD2	TRBV28	NA	TRBJ2-5	CASRHAGVETQYF	TGTGCCAGCAGACACGCGGGGGTAGAGACCCAGTACTTC
TRBD1	TRBV4-1	once	TRBJ2-2	CASSQEGQGYSGELFF	TGCGCCAGCAGCCAAGAGGGACAGGGGTACTCCGGGGAGCTGTTTTTT
TRBD1	TRBV28	once	TRBJ1-1	CASRPGGTVTEAFF	TGTGCCAGCAGGCCAGGGGGCACGGTCACTGAAGCTTTCTTT
TRBD1	TRBV11-1	NA	TRBJ2-6	CASSRLTGAGANVLTF	TGTGCCAGCAGCCGATTGACAGGGGCCGGGGCCAACGTCCTGACTTTC
NA	TRBV19	NA	TRBJ2-6	CAVRGDRESSGANVLTF	TGTGCCGTGCGGGGAGACAGGGAGTCCTCTGGGGCCAACGTCCTGACTTTC
NA	TRBV5-4	NA	TRBJ1-3	CASSTGIHPSDGNTIYF	TGTGCCAGCAGCACCGGGATCCACCCCTCGGATGGAAACACCATATATTTT
NA	TRBV3-1/TRBV3-2	NA	TRBJ1-2	CASSQDRVNGYTF	TGTGCCAGCAGCCAAGACAGGGTAAATGGCTACACCTTC
NA	TRBV9	NA	TRBJ2-3	CASSATRGGTDTQYF	TGTGCCAGCAGCGCGACTAGAGGGGGCACAGATACGCAGTATTTT
TRBD1	TRBV7-9	NA	TRBJ2-5	CASSYGQGGETQYF	TGTGCCAGCAGCTACGGACAGGGGGGAGAGACCCAGTACTTC
NA	TRBV6-5	NA	TRBJ2-7	CASGRWRDLYEQYF	TGTGCCAGCGGTCGTTGGCGGGACCTCTACGAGCAGTACTTC
TRBD1	TRBV5-4	NA	TRBJ2-3	CASTDRASTDTQYF	TGTGCCAGCACCGACAGGGCAAGCACAGATACGCAGTATTTT
TRBD1	TRBV6-2/TRBV6-3	NA	TRBJ2-1	CASSKLTGATYNEQFF	TGTGCCAGCAGTAAACTCACAGGGGCTACGTACAATGAGCAGTTCTTC
TRBD1	TRBV6-6	NA	TRBJ1-3	CASRKTRQGGNTIYF	TGTGCCAGCAGAAAAACCCGACAGGGTGGAAACACCATATATTTT